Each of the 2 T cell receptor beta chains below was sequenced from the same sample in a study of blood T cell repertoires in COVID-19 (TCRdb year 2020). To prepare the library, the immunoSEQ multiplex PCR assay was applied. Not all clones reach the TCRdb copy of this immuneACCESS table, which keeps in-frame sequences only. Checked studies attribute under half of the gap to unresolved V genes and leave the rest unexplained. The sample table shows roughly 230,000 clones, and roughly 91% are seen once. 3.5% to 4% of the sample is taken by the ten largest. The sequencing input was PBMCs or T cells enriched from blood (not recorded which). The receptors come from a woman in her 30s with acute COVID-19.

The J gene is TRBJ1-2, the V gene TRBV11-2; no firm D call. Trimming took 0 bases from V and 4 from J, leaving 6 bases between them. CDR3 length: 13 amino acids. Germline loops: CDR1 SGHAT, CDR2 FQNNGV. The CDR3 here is CASSLDRVYGYTF. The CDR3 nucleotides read TGTGCCAGCAGCTTAGACCGAGTCTATGGCTACACCTTC.

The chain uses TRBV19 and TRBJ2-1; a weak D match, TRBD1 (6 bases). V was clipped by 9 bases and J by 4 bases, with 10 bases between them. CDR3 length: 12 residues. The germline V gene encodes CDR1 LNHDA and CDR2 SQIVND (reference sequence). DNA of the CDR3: TGTGCCAGCTCTCAGGGGTACAATGAGCAGTTCTTC. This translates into CASSQGYNEQFF.